The present TCR beta chain was sequenced within a study of blood T cells in healthy people across ages. This CDR3 is built from 13 residues. With regard to this clonotype: What it binds is unknown. One end of the junction is discordant with germline, which a read error may explain.

Alongside a J-beta primer mix, a sample-barcoded 5' primer served in a second PCR lasting 7 to 11 cycles. Each sample provided no less than 2.5 million CDR3-containing paired-end reads. One entry per CDR3 protein results from TCRdb running MiXCR on the 5' RACE reads. This table holds more than 650,000 distinct CDR3 sequences, about a fifth found once. Study-wide results and caveats: Relative to aged donors, long-lived donors carried more naive CD4+ cells and displayed higher diversity.

The source material was blood. The genes are TRBV12-3 or TRBV12-4 and TRBJ2-5; 7 positions match TRBD1. This TCR came from a man between 70 and 80 years old in good health. CDR3 DNA: TGTGCCAGCAATCGAGGGGGCTTGGGGACCCTGTACTTC. Translated: CASNRGGLGTLYF.